The TCR beta chain under discussion was sequenced for a study of blood T cell repertoires in COVID-19 (dated by TCRdb to the early 2020s). Broadly, across the study: The collaborator samples originated in the United States, Italy and Spain and spanned the acute and convalescent phases of COVID-19. Deeply sampled blood TCRbeta repertoires from subjects exposed to, actively infected with, or recovered from COVID-19 were included in the dataset. Where available, HLA class I and class II types were taken from metadata supplied by the sample provider and were not determined by assay-based typing. The repertoires were released in a freely available public database meant as a resource for research on the immune response to SARS-CoV-2. The prospective study material was composed of cDNA or gDNA derived from T cells, B-cell-depleted T cells, or PBMCs. Samples came from the ongoing ImmuneRACE study (first 160 participants) plus 1,254 subjects from 6 global collaborators. Nearly every sample came with metadata listing a de-identified subject ID, COVID-19 status, age in years and sex.

TCRbeta CDR3 regions were amplified from genomic DNA by means of the immunoSEQ Assay, a bias-controlled multiplex PCR. Processing in the source paper ran as follows. Within the assay, amplification of reference gene primers was used to estimate how many nucleated cells each sample contained. To quantify the absolute abundance of each unique TCRbeta CDR3 rearrangement, sequence reads were collapsed and filtered. For each sample, productive Simpson clonality was calculated as the square root of Simpson's diversity index across productive rearrangements. TCRdb's version of the immuneACCESS table is confined to in-frame rearrangements and falls short of the full clone set. An unresolved V gene accounts for under half of the shortfall where checked; the remainder is of unknown origin. V and J calls and clone size follow that table, whereas D and trimming were derived from the DNA. Counted in this sample were approximately 260,000 clones; 88% of them appeared once. The ten largest account for 0.95% to 1.5% of the sample.

Broad study findings and their caveats: Clinical and demographic metadata were provided uncurated, with the amount varying by source and participant.

In the prospective study, participants were roughly 18 to 100 years old, resided in about two dozen geographic areas of the United States, and were enrolled through a virtual design. In the prospective study, cohorts were assigned on the basis of participant-reported clinical history obtained from a screening survey and a study questionnaire. Mobile phlebotomists in the prospective study collected whole blood, serum and a nasopharyngeal or oropharyngeal swab from every participant. Participants in the prospective study had the option to provide additional blood draws and questionnaires over a 2-month period. Before DNA extraction, prospective study blood samples were shipped either frozen or at room temperature. On this clone itself: What this receptor recognizes is not known. No much larger clone is present one base from it, and per-base qualities are unavailable.

CDR1 is given as SGHRS and CDR2 as YFSETQ, both from the germline V gene. The CDR3 measures 14 amino acids from cysteine to phenylalanine. Here the CDR3 DNA is all that survives: 42 bases in frame from base 1. Germline trimming: 2 bases from V, 3 bases from J; junction bases outside gene matches: 3. The chain joins TRBV5-1 to TRBJ2-7, and 9 bases in between align with TRBD2. This TCR was recovered from a woman in her thirties or forties with acute COVID-19. Sequenced input: PBMCs or T cells enriched from blood (not recorded which). The DNA sequence reads TGCGCCAGCAGCTTTTTAGCGGGGGACTACGAGCAGTACTTC. This translates into CASSFLAGDYEQYF.